This T cell receptor beta chain was sequenced for a study of shared clonotypes between healthy human individuals. V was pared by 1 base and J by 3 bases, with 13 bases between. Germline CDR1 reads SGHAT; CDR2 reads FQNNGV. The CDR3 covers 15 residues. The method was immunoSEQ multiplex PCR; TCRdb's version includes in-frame clones alone and lacks a portion of them. Here the sample spans 2 million to 3 million clones, 80% to 95% being singletons. The clonotype was recovered from a young man in good health. Some clones in this sample may be carry-over from other donors' samples. The sample comprised naive CD4+ T cells from PBMCs. Subset reported: CD45RA+ positively selected. This chain joins TRBV11-2 and TRBJ2-7; D is possibly TRBD1 (6 bases). The CDR3 is CASSLGQAPSYEQYF. The CDR3 DNA reads TGTGCCAGCAGCTTAGGACAGGCCCCCAGCTACGAGCAGTACTTC. The full variable domain, with the rest looked up from reference TRBV11-2 and TRBJ2-7, is EAGVAQSPRYKIIEKRQSVAFWCNPISGHATLYWYQQILGQGPKLLIQFQNNGVVDDSQLPKDRFSAERLKGVDSTLKIQPAKLEDSAVYLCASSLGQAPSYEQYFGPGTRLTVT.